The clone carrying this T cell receptor beta chain was seen more than once but under ten times. Unique molecular identifiers were incorporated during preparation of the TCRbeta library. TCRdb re-called the PCR reads with MiXCR, one entry per CDR3 protein. This sample has about 410,000 distinct CDR3 sequences; about a fifth occur once, and the top ten carry 3.8%. This sample was taken from a study of T-cell reconstitution after alpha-beta-depleted transplantation in children. CDR3 size: 16 residues. With V trimmed by 5 bases and J by 1 base, 9 bases remained unmatched. The chain links TRBV12-3 or TRBV12-4 to TRBJ1-1; 8 nucleotides line up with TRBD1. The specimen was PBMCs from the stem cell graft donor, collected from the stem cell graft. The receptor was isolated from a human donor who donated a stem cell graft to a child with acute myeloid leukemia. In nucleotides, the CDR3 is TGTGCCAGCAGTCCCCGGACAGGGATGAAGAACACTGAAGCTTTCTTT. As protein: CASSPRTGMKNTEAFF.